The 11 T cell receptor beta chains given below trace back to one sample, sequenced in a study of blood T cells in healthy people across ages. Through a sample-barcoded 5' primer and a J-beta primer mix, a second PCR was run for 7 to 11 cycles. TCRdb reprocessed the 5' RACE reads with MiXCR, giving one entry per CDR3 protein. Of approximately 830,000 distinct CDR3 sequences listed, around 62% are singletons. Sequencing was done on a sample of blood. The receptors stem from a man aged 25-45 years in good health.

The chain links TRBV5-1 to TRBJ2-5; TRBD2 matches 12 bases. CDR1 and CDR2 (germline): SGHRS, YFSETQ. J was trimmed by 5 bases and V by 7 bases; bases with no gene match: 12. The CDR3 totals 16 residues. The CDR3 DNA reads as TGCGCCAGCCGAGCAACGACTAGCGGGGGCGGTGAGACCCAGTACTTC. Its protein product is CASRATTSGGGETQYF.

There are a few counts of this clonotype. V usage is TRBV7-9 and J usage is TRBJ2-4; TRBD1 matches 8 bases. Trimming at V came to 3 bases and at J to 1 base, leaving 5 bases not matched to a gene. Germline V CDR1 and CDR2: SEHNR, FQNEAQ (reference sequence). The CDR3 sequence is 16 residues long. The CDR3 sequence is CASSLTGESAKNIQYF. The CDR3, as DNA: TGTGCCAGCAGCTTGACAGGGGAGTCGGCCAAAAACATTCAGTACTTC.

This clonotype turned up a few times. The chain links TRBV2 to TRBJ2-1; possibly TRBD1 for D (5 bases). CDR1 is SNHLY, CDR2 FYNNEI, per germline. The length of the CDR3 is 12 residues. In DNA, the CDR3 is TGTGCGGTGACAGACCCCTACAATGAGCAGTTCTTC. This translates into CAVTDPYNEQFF.

The chain is built from TRBV12-3 or TRBV12-4 and TRBJ2-6; D perhaps matches TRBD1 (7 bases). The CDR3 contains 15 residues. V lost 6 bases and J lost 4, with 13 bases in between. In nucleotides, the CDR3 is TGTGCCAGCAGCCTCAGGGGGAGGGGGGCCAACGTCCTGACTTTC. This gives the protein CASSLRGRGANVLTF.

V gene TRBV4-2 combines with J gene TRBJ2-7; a possible D gene is TRBD2 (6 bases). Germline loops: CDR1 LGHNA, CDR2 YNFKEQ. The CDR3 loop spans 16 amino acids. The V and J ends lost 3 bases and 3 bases respectively, with 18 bases between them. The CDR3 sequence: CASSHESRDSYYEQYF. Written as DNA, the CDR3 is TGTGCCAGCAGCCACGAAAGTAGGGACTCCTACTACGAGCAGTACTTC.

This clonotype was seen a few times. CDR3 in amino acids: CASSESVMGYGYTF. CDR3 DNA sequence: TGTGCCAGCAGTGAAAGCGTCATGGGGTATGGCTACACCTTC. The genes are TRBV6-1 and TRBJ1-2; D remains unclear. The CDR3 extends over 14 amino acids. Looked up from germline, CDR1 is MNHNS and CDR2 is SASEGT. Trimming took 2 bases from V and 5 from J, leaving 12 bases between them.

V gene TRBV7-2 combines with J gene TRBJ2-1; 11 bases agree with TRBD2. The J call may be wrong; the DNA end is better matched by TRBJ2-7. Germline values: CDR1 SGHTA, CDR2 FQGNSA. This CDR3 is built from 16 residues. The CDR3 DNA is TGTGCCAGCAGCACAATTCTACTAGCGGGGGATTACGAGCAGTACTTC. This sequence encodes CASSTILLAGDYEQYF.

This sequence joins TRBV5-6 and TRBJ1-1; no firm D call. In germline, CDR1 is SGHDT, CDR2 YYEEEE. This CDR3 comprises 14 residues. V lost 2 bases and J lost 1, with 9 bases in between. CDR3 nucleotide sequence: TGTGCCAGCAGCTTCGGACTGCCGAACACTGAAGCTTTCTTT. Its protein product is CASSFGLPNTEAFF. Looking up the rest from reference TRBV5-6 and TRBJ1-1 gives the full variable domain: DAGVTQSPTHLIKTRGQQVTLRCSPKSGHDTVSWYQQALGQGPQFIFQYYEEEERQRGNFPDRFSGHQFPNYSSELNVNALLLGDSALYLCASSFGLPNTEAFFGQGTRLTVV.

The chain links TRBV29-1 to TRBJ2-1; 7 nucleotides align to TRBD1. The junction had 11 bases not matched to a gene; V was cut back by 5 bases and J by 10 bases. Looked up from germline, CDR1 is SQVTM and CDR2 is ANQGSEA. There are 13 residues in the CDR3. DNA of the CDR3: TGCAGCGTTAATTTTGGGACAGCCTACGAGCAGTTCTTC. Protein sequence: CSVNFGTAYEQFF.

Details on this clonotype: A single base separates this from a much larger clone, so it may be a read error. The chain joins TRBV7-8 to TRBJ2-7; 8 bases agree with TRBD1. The CDR3 is 14 amino acids. Germline V gives CDR1 SGHVS, CDR2 FQNEAQ. Losses at the gene ends were 5 bases for V and 10 bases for J; bases not matched to a gene: 13. CDR3 amino acids: CASSPGTGRESQYF. The CDR3 DNA reads as TGTGCCAGCAGCCCCGGGACAGGACGGGAGTCCCAGTACTTC. Using reference TRBV7-8 and TRBJ2-7 for the parts outside the CDR3, the full variable domain is GAGVSQSPRYKVAKRGQDVALRCDPISGHVSLFWYQQALGQGPEFLTYFQNEAQLDKSGLPSDRFFAERPEGSVSTLKIQRTQQEDSAVYLCASSPGTGRESQYFGPGTRLTVT.

The chain joins TRBV14 to TRBJ2-3, with D perhaps assigned TRBD1 or TRBD2 (5 bases each). Trimming cost V 0 bases and J 2 bases, with 15 bases left between them. CDR1 SGHDN and CDR2 FVKESK come from the germline V gene. The CDR3 is made up of 17 amino acids. The CDR3 coding sequence is TGTGCCAGCAGCCAAGATACGAGGGACGGATACACAGATACGCAGTATTTT. This sequence encodes CASSQDTRDGYTDTQYF.